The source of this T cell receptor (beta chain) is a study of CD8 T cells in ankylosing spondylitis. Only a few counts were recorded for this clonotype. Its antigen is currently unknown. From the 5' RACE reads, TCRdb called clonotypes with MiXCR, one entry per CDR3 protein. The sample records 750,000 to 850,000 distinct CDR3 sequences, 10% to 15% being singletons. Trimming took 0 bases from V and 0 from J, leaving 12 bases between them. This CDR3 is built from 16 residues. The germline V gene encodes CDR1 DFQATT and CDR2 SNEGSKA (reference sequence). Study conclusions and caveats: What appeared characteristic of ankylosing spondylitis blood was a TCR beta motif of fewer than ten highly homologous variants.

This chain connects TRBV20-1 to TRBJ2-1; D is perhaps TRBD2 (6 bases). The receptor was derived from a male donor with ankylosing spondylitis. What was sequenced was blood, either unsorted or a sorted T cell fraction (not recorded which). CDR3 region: CSARDFGGNSYNEQFF. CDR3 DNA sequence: TGCAGTGCTAGAGATTTCGGCGGGAACTCCTACAATGAGCAGTTCTTC.